The clone carrying this TCR beta chain was seen just once. The data derive from a study of T cell changes during pregnancy in multiple sclerosis. Clones were sequenced by immunoSEQ multiplex PCR, and TCRdb holds only the in-frame ones, with some missing. The table records 50,000 to 65,000 clones, roughly 92% of them present only once. This CDR3 has 15 amino acids. Per germline, CDR1 MGHRA and CDR2 YSYEKL. With V trimmed by 4 bases and J by 3 bases, 9 bases remained unmatched. This TCR was sampled from a female donor with multiple sclerosis, enrolled in a pregnancy study. The sample consisted of peripheral blood, taken in the first trimester of pregnancy. The J gene is TRBJ2-7, the V gene TRBV4-1, with 7 bases aligning to TRBD1. CDR3 in DNA: TGCGCCAGCAGCCTCCAGGACAGGTGGAACTACGAGCAGTACTTC. This sequence encodes CASSLQDRWNYEQYF.